The 9 T cell receptor beta chains presented below share a single source sample, sequenced in a study of cytomegalovirus exposure and HLA in healthy donors. Sequencing was performed with immunoSEQ multiplex PCR; in TCRdb, only in-frame clones are kept and a portion is missing. The profile shows tens of thousands of clones, approximately 94% of them singletons. Sequenced sample: PBMCs. These receptors all stem from a woman between 18 and 30 years old in good health and CMV-seropositive.

The chain carries TRBV28 and TRBJ1-4, with D unresolved. The CDR3 extends over 14 amino acids. Germline-derived CDR1 and CDR2 are MDHEN and SYDVKM. Trimming cost V 5 bases and J 8 bases, with 15 bases left between them. In DNA form, the CDR3 reads TGTGCCAGCAGTCCCCGGCGGAGGAGGGAAAAACTGTTTTTT. Amino acid sequence: CASSPRRRREKLFF.

The chain couples TRBV27 to TRBJ1-1, with TRBD1 as a possible D gene (5 bases). The germline CDR1 and CDR2 sequences are MNHEY and SMNVEV (reference sequence). The CDR3 runs to 13 residues. Trimming pared 5 bases from V and 4 bases from J, leaving 11 bases between. For the CDR3, the DNA is TGTGCCAGCAGTAGCCTGGGGGGCACTGAAGCTTTCTTT. Its translation is CASSSLGGTEAFF.

The chain joins TRBV30 to TRBJ1-1; D might be TRBD1 (5 bases). This CDR3 comprises 11 residues. Per the germline V gene, CDR1 is GTSNPN and CDR2 is SVGIG (reference sequence). Trimming took off 5 bases at V and 7 bases at J, with 11 bases between the two ends. Written as DNA, the CDR3 is TGTGCCTGGGGGAAAAGGGGTGAAGCTTTCTTT. Amino acid sequence: CAWGKRGEAFF.

V is TRBV6-6 and J is TRBJ1-5; 8 nucleotides align to TRBD1. In germline, CDR1 is MNHNY, CDR2 SVGAGI (reference sequence). The ends lost 6 bases at V and 6 bases at J; junction bases unmatched: 4. The CDR3 runs to 13 residues. CDR3: CASSKQGAQPQHF. The CDR3 DNA sequence: TGTGCCAGCAGCAAGCAGGGGGCTCAGCCCCAGCATTTT.

The CDR3 coding sequence is TGTGCCTGGAGTAGAGGGGGCGGCGACACTGAAGCTTTCTTT. It is translated as CAWSRGGGDTEAFF. The rearrangement uses TRBV30 and TRBJ1-1, with 7 bases that match TRBD1. This CDR3 contains 14 residues. V shed 2 bases and J 3 bases; nucleotides not matched to a gene: 6. The germline gives CDR1 GTSNPN, CDR2 SVGIG (reference sequence).

This chain connects TRBV5-1 to TRBJ1-1; TRBD1 aligns across 7 bases. CDR3 length: 17 residues. Germline values: CDR1 SGHRS, CDR2 YFSETQ. Trimming took 2 bases from V and 4 from J; bases not matched to a gene: 14. The CDR3 loop reads CASSFLGGGGEGTEAFF. CDR3 in DNA: TGCGCCAGCAGCTTTCTGGGCGGAGGGGGCGAAGGCACTGAAGCTTTCTTT.

This clone was seen just once. V gene TRBV11-2 combines with J gene TRBJ1-5, with D perhaps TRBD1 (5 bases). Germline CDR1 and CDR2: SGHAT and FQNNGV. The CDR3 is 15 amino acids. The V and J ends lost 5 bases and 5 bases respectively, with 16 bases between them. CDR3: CASSPGGVSDQPQHF. CDR3 DNA sequence: TGTGCCAGCAGCCCCGGAGGGGTATCAGATCAGCCCCAGCATTTT.

This chain connects TRBV5-6 to TRBJ1-4, with TRBD1 matching over 7 bases. Germline V gives CDR1 SGHDT, CDR2 YYEEEE. V gave up 0 bases and J gave up 7 bases; unmatched junction bases: 6. The CDR3 contains 15 residues. CDR3 DNA: TGTGCCAGCAGCTTGGGGACAGGCAAGGCTGAAAAACTGTTTTTT. Residues: CASSLGTGKAEKLFF.

The V call is TRBV6-5, the J call TRBJ1-2; D is undetermined. CDR3 length equals 13 residues. Germline CDR1 and CDR2: MNHEY and SVGAGI. V was trimmed by 5 bases and J by 2 bases, leaving 9 bases between them. The CDR3 DNA follows: TGTGCCAGCAGTCCAATAGAAAACTATGGCTACACCTTC. Its translation is CASSPIENYGYTF.